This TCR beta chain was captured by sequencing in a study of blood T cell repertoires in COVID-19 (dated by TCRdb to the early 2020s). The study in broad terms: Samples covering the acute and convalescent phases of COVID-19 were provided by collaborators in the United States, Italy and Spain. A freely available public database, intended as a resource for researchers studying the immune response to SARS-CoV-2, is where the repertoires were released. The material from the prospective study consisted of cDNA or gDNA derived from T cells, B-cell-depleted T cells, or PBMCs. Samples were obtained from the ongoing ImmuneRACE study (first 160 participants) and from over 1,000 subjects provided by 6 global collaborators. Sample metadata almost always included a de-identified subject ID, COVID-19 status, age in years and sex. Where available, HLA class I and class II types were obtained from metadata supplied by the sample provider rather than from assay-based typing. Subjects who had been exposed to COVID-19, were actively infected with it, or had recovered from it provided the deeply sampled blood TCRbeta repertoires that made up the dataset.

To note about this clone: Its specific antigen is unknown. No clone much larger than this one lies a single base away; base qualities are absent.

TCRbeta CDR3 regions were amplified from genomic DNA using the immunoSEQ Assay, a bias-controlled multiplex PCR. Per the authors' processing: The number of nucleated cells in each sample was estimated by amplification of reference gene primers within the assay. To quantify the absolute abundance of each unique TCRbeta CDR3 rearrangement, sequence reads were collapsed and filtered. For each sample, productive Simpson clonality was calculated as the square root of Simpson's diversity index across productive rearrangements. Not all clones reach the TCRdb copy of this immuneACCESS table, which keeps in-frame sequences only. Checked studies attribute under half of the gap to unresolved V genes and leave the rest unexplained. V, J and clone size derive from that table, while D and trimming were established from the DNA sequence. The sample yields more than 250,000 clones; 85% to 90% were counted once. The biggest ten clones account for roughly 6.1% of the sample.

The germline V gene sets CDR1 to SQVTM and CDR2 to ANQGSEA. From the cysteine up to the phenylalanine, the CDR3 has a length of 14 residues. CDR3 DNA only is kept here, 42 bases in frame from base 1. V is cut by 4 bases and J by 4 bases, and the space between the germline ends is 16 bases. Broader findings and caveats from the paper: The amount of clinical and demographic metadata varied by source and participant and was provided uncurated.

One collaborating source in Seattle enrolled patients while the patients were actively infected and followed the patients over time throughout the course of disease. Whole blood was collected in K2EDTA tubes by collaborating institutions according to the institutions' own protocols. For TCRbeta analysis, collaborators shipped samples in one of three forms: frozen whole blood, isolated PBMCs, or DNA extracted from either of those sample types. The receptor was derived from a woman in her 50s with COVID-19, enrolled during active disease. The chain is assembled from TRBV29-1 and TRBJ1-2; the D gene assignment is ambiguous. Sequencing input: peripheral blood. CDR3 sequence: CSVAYKDRGYGYTF. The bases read TGCAGCGTTGCCTACAAGGATAGAGGCTATGGCTACACCTTC.